This T cell receptor (beta chain) appears in the sequencing data of a study of T cell repertoires in cytomegalovirus infection (dated by TCRdb to between 2018 and 2021). Background for the entire study: Recently identified HLA-C-restricted CMV epitopes, whose presentation resists viral immunomodulation, were targeted by peptide stimulations together with well-studied HLA-B-restricted epitopes. Donor HLA type was relevant to the analysis, because carriage of CMV infection together with the matching HLA type was indicated by public TCR beta signatures.

Turning to this clonotype: The antigen it binds to is not known. Possible read error: a much larger clone is one base away.

The paper as a whole reports these results and caveats: Cumulative frequency of public TCR beta family members discriminated carriers of CMV infection plus the relevant HLA type in this cohort and an independent approximately 400-donor cohort. The ex vivo response was dominated by HLA-C-restricted CMV-specific TCR beta clonotypes, and the single most frequent clonotype in two of eight donors was supplied by these HLA-C-restricted clonotypes.

In the paper's terms, the treatment or condition label means: in vitro stimulation with specific CMV peptide epitopes to enrich CMV-specific T cells. Sequencing was performed on an Illumina HiSeq 1500. TCRdb trimmed public reads at Q25 via fastp, called clones via MiXCR and kept in-frame beta chains. A single entry per CDR3 protein holds the most common genes and DNA from its merged rows. The sample data list about 740,000 distinct CDR3 sequences, and roughly 30% of these were observed just once. The biggest ten clones account for roughly 20% of the sample. The V and J ends are trimmed by 7 bases and 0 bases, leaving 7 bases between them. According to the germline V gene (reference sequence), CDR1 reads SEHNR and CDR2 reads FQNEAQ. Reading from cysteine to phenylalanine, the CDR3 counts 13 amino acids. Just the 39-base CDR3 DNA is kept, in frame starting at base 1.

The chain was built from TRBV7-9 and TRBJ1-3; the D gene lacks a confident call. The sequence came from a human donor in good health (CMV status not recorded). Some clones in this sample may be carry-over from other donors' samples. Specimen: cultured PBMCs, collected from culture after CMV antigen stimulation. The sequence in DNA is TGTGCCAGCAACTGGAACTCTGGAAACACCATATATTTT. It translates as CASNWNSGNTIYF.